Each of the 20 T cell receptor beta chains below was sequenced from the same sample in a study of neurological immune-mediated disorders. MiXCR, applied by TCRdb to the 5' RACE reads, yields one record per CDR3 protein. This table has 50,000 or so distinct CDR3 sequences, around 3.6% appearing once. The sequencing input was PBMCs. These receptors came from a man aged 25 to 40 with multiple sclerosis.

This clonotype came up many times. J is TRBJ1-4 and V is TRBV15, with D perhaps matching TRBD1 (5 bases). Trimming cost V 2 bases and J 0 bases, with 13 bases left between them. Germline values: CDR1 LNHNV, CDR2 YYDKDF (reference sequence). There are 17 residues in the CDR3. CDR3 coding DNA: TGTGCCACCAGCAGATCGGGGGGGGGTGCAACTAATGAAAAACTGTTTTTT. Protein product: CATSRSGGGATNEKLFF.

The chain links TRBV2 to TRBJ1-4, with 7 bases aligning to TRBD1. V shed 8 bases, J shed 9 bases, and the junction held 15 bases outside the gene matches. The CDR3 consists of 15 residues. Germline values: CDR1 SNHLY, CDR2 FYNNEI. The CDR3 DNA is TGTGCCAGCGGTTCCTACAGGGGATCACAGAAAAAACTGTTTTTT. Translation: CASGSYRGSQKKLFF.

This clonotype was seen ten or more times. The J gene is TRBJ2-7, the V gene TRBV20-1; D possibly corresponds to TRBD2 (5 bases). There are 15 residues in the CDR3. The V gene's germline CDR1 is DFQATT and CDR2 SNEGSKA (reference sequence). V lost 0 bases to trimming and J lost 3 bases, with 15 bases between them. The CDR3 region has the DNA TGCAGTGCTAGAGAGTTGGGTCGGGAAGTCTACGAGCAGTACTTC. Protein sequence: CSARELGREVYEQYF.

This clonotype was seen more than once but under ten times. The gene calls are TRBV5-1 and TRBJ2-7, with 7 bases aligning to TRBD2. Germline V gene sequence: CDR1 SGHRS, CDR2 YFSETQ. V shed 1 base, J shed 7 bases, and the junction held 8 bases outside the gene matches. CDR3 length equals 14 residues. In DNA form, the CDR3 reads TGCGCCAGCAGCTTGTTAGCGGGCCCAAAAGAGCAGTACTTC. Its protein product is CASSLLAGPKEQYF.

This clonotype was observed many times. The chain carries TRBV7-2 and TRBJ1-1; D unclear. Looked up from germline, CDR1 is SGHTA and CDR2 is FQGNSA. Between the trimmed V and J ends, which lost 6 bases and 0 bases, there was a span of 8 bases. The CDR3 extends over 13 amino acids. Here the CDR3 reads CASRVTMNTEAFF. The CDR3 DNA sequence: TGTGCCAGCAGAGTAACGATGAACACTGAAGCTTTCTTT.

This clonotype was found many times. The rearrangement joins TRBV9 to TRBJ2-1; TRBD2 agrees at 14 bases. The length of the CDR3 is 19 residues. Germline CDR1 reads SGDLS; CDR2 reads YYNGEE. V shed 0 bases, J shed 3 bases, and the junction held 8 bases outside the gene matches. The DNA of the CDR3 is TGTGCCAGCAGCGTAGGACTAGCGGGAGGGCCGAGTAACTACAATGAGCAGTTCTTC. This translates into CASSVGLAGGPSNYNEQFF.

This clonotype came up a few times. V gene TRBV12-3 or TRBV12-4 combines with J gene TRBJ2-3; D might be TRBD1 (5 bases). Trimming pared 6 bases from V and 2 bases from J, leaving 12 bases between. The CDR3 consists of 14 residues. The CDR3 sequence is CASRPIGATDTQYF. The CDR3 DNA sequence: TGTGCCAGCAGGCCAATAGGGGCCACAGATACGCAGTATTTT.

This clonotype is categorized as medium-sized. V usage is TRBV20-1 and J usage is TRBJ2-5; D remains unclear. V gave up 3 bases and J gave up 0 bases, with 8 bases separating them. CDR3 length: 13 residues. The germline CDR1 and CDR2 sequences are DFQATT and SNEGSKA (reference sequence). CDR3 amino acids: CSASEGNQETQYF. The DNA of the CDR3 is TGCAGTGCTAGTGAAGGGAACCAAGAGACCCAGTACTTC.

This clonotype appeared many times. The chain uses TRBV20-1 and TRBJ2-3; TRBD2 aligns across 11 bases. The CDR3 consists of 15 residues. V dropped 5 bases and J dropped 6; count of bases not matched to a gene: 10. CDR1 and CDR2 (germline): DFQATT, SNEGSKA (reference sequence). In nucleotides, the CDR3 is TGCAGTGCTTCCGGGACTAGCGGATCACAGGATACGCAGTATTTT. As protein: CSASGTSGSQDTQYF.

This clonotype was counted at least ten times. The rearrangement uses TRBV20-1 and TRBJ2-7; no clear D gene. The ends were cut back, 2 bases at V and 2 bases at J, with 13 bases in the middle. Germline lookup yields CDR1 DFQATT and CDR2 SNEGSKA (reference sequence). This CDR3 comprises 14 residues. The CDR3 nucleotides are TGCAGTGCTAGAACCTTTTCGGCCCCCTACGAGCAGTACTTC. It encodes CSARTFSAPYEQYF.

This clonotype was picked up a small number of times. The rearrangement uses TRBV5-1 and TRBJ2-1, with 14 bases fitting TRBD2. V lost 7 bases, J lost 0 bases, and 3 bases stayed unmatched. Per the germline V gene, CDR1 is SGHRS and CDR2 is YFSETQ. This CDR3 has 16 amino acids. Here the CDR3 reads CASRTSGGLSYNEQFF. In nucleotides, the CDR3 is TGCGCCAGCCGGACTAGCGGGGGGCTCTCCTACAATGAGCAGTTCTTC.

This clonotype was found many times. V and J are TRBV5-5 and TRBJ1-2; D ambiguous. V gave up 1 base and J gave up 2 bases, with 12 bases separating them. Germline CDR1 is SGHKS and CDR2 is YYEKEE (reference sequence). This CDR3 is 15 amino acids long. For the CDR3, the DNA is TGTGCCAGCAGCTTGAGTTCGACGGGGAACTATGGCTACACCTTC. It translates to CASSLSSTGNYGYTF.

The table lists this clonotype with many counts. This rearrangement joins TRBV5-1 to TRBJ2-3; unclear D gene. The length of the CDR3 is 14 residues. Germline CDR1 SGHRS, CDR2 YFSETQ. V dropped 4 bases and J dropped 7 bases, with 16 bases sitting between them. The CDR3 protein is CASSIRTGVNTQYF. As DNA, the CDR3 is TGCGCCAGCAGCATACGTACTGGGGTTAATACGCAGTATTTT.

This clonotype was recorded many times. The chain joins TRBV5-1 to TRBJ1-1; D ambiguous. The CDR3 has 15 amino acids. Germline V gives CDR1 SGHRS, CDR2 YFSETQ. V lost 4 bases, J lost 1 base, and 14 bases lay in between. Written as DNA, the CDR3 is TGCGCCAGCAGCACGCAACCCCTACCGAACACTGAAGCTTTCTTT. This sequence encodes CASSTQPLPNTEAFF.

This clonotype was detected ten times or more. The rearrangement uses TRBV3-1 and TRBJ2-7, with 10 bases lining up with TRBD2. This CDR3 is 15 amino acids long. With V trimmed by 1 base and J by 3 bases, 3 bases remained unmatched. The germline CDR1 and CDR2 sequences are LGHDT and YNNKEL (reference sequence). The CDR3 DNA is TGTGCCAGCAGCCAAGGAAGGACTAGCGGCTACGAGCAGTACTTC. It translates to CASSQGRTSGYEQYF.

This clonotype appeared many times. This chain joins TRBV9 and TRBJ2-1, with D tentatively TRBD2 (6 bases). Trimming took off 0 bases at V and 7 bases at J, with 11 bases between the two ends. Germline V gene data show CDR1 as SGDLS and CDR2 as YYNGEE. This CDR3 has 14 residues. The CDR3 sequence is CASSVGGGFNEQFF. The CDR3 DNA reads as TGTGCCAGCAGCGTAGGCGGAGGGTTTAATGAGCAGTTCTTC. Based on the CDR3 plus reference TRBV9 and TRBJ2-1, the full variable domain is DSGVTQTPKHLITATGQRVTLRCSPRSGDLSVYWYQQSLDQGLQFLIQYYNGEERAKGNILERFSAQQFPDLHSELNLSSLELGDSALYFCASSVGGGFNEQFFGPGTRLTVL.

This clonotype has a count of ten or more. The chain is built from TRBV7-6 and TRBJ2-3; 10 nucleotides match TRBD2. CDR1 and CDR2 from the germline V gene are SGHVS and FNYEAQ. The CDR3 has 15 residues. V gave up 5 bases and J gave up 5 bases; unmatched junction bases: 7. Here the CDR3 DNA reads TGTGCCAGCAGCCGAAGCGGGGGGGAGAAAGATACGCAGTATTTT. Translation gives CASSRSGGEKDTQYF. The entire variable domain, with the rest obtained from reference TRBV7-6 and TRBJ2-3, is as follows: GAGVSQSPRYKVTKRGQDVALRCDPISGHVSLYWYRQALGQGPEFLTYFNYEAQQDKSGLPNDRFSAERPEGSISTLTIQRTEQRDSAMYRCASSRSGGEKDTQYFGPGTRLTVL.

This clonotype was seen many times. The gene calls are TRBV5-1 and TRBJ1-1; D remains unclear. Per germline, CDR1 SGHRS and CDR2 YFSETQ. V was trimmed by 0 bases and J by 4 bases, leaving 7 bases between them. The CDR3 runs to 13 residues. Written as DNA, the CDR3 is TGCGCCAGCAGCTTGGCCACCGGCACTGAAGCTTTCTTT. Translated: CASSLATGTEAFF.

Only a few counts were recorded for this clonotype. CDR3 DNA sequence: TGCGCCAGCAGCCAAGGACAGGGAACTTCCTACGAGCAGTACTTC. Encoded protein: CASSQGQGTSYEQYF. This chain uses TRBV4-1 with TRBJ2-7, with 7 bases identical to TRBD1. The CDR3 contains 15 residues. The ends lost 1 base at V and 1 base at J; junction bases unmatched: 4. The germline V gene has CDR1 MGHRA and CDR2 YSYEKL.

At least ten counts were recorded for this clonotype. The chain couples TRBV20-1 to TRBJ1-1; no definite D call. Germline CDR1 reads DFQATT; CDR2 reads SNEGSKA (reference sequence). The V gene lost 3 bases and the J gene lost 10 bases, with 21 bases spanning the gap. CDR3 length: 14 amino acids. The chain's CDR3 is CSARVGRLLEGAFF. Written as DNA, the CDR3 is TGCAGTGCTAGGGTTGGCAGGCTCCTCGAAGGAGCTTTCTTT.